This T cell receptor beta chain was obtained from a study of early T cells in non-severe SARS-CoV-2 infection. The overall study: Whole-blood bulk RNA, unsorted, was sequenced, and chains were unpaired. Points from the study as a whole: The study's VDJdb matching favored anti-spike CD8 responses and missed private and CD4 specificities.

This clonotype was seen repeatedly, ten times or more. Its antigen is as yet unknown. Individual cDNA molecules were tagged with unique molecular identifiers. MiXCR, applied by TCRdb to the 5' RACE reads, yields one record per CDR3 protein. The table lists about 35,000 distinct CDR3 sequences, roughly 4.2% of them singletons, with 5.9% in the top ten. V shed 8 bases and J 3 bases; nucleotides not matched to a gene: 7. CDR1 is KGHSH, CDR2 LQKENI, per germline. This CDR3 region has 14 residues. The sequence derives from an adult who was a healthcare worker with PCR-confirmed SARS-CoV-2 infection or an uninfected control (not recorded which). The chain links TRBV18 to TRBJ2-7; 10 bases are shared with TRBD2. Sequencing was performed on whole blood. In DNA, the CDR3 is TGTGCCAGCGCGGGACTAGCGCTGAACTACGAGCAGTACTTC. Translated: CASAGLALNYEQYF.